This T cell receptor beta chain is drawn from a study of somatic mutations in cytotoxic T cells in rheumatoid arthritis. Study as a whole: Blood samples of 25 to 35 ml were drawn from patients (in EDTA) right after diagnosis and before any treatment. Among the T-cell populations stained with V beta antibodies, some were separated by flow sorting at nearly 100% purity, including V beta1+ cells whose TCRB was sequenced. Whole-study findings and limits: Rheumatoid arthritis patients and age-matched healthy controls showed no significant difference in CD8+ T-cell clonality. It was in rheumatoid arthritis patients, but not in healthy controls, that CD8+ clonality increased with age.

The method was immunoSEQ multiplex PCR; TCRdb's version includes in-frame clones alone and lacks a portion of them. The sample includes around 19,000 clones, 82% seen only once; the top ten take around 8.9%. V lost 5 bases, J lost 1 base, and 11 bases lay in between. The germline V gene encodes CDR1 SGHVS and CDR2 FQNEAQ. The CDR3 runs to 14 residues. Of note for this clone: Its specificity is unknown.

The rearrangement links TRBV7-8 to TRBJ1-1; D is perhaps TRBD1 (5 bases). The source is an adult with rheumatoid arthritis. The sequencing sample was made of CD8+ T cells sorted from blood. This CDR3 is CASSPRGGNTEAFF. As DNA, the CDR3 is TGTGCCAGCAGCCCCCGTGGGGGGAACACTGAAGCTTTCTTT.